The clone carrying this T cell receptor beta chain was detected only once. The repertoire was sequenced with immunoSEQ multiplex PCR; TCRdb's copy has only in-frame clones and lacks some. This table holds around 90,000 clones, around 94% found once. Trimming cost V 7 bases and J 4 bases; bases outside gene matches: 10. From germline, CDR1 is SGHRS and CDR2 YFSETQ. The CDR3 consists of 16 residues. The data derive from a study of technical replicates of blood from a few donors. The material sequenced was T cells isolated from PBMCs. This receptor was obtained from a human donor in good health. V and J are TRBV5-1 and TRBJ1-5; TRBD1 aligns across 11 bases. In nucleotides, the CDR3 is TGCGCCAGCGCCCTAGCCGGGACAGGGGGAAATCAGCCCCAGCATTTT. This sequence encodes CASALAGTGGNQPQHF.